This record covers a single T cell receptor beta chain. This entry belongs to a study of glioma-infiltrating T cells after dendritic cell vaccination. Background on the study: Samples are from glioblastoma patients in Phase I and II dendritic cell vaccine trials.

The CDR3 runs 14 residues. Germline loops: CDR1 SGHRS, CDR2 YFSETQ. V dropped 4 bases and J dropped 8; count of bases not matched to a gene: 6. Blood PBMC samples: pre-vaccination, two weeks post third vaccination, and at tumor progression. This table comes from immunoSEQ multiplex PCR, and its TCRdb copy is limited to in-frame clones, with some not included. Of roughly 41,000 clones in the sample, roughly four fifths were seen once. The receptor was derived from a human donor with glioblastoma. The rearrangement links TRBV5-1 to TRBJ1-6, with 7 bases matching TRBD1. This sample comprised blood, obtained before dendritic cell vaccination. Written as DNA, the CDR3 is TGCGCCAGCAGCATACAGGGGCGGGATTCACCCCTCCACTTT. This translates into CASSIQGRDSPLHF. Full variable domain (outside the CDR3, taken from reference TRBV5-1 and TRBJ1-6): KAGVTQTPRYLIKTRGQQVTLSCSPISGHRSVSWYQQTPGQGLQFLFEYFSETQRNKGNFPGRFSGRQFSNSRSEMNVSTLELGDSALYLCASSIQGRDSPLHFGNGTRLTVT.